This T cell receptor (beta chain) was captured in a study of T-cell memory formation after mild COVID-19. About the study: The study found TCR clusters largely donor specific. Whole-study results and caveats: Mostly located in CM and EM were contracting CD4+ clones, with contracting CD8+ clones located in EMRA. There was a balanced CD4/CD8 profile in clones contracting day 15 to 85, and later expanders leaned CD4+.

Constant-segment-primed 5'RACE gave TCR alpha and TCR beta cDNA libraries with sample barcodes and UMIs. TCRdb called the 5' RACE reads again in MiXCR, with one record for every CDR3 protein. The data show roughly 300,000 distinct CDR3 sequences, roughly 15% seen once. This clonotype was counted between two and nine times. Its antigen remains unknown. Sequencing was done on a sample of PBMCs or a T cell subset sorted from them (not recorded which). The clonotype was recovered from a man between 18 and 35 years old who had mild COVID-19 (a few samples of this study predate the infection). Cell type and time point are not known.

CDR3 protein: CSVGAGGRSYEQYF. The DNA of the CDR3 is TGCAGCGTTGGCGCAGGGGGCAGAAGTTACGAGCAGTACTTC. The rearrangement joins TRBV29-1 to TRBJ2-7; 8 bases are shared with TRBD1. CDR3 length: 14 amino acids. With V trimmed by 4 bases and J by 4 bases, 9 bases remained unmatched. CDR1 and CDR2 (germline): SQVTM, ANQGSEA.